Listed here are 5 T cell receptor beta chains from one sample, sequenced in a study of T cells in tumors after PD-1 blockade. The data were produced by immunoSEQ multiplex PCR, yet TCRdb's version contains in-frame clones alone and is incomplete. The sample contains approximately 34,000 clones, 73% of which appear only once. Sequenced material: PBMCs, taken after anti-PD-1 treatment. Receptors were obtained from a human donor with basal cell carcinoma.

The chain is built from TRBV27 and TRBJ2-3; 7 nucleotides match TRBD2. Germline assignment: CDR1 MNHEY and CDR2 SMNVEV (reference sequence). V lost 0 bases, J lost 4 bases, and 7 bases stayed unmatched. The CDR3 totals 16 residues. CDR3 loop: CASSLSGGSPADTQYF. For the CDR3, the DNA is TGTGCCAGCAGTTTATCGGGCGGGAGTCCAGCAGATACGCAGTATTTT.

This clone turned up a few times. The chain's CDR3 is CASRTLLAGGEKTQYF. In DNA, the CDR3 is TGTGCCAGCAGAACCCTACTAGCGGGAGGGGAGAAGACCCAGTACTTC. V usage is TRBV5-8 and J usage is TRBJ2-5, with 13 positions matching TRBD2. The CDR3 has 16 amino acids. Looked up from germline, CDR1 is SGHTS and CDR2 is YDEGEE. The J segment lost 6 bases and the V segment lost 5 bases, leaving 10 bases of the junction unmatched.

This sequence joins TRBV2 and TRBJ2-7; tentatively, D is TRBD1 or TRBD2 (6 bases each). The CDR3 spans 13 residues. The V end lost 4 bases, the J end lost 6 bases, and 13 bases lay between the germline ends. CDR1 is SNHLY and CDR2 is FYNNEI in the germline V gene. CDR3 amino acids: CASSGIKGGEQYF. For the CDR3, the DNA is TGTGCCAGCAGTGGGATCAAGGGGGGCGAGCAGTACTTC.

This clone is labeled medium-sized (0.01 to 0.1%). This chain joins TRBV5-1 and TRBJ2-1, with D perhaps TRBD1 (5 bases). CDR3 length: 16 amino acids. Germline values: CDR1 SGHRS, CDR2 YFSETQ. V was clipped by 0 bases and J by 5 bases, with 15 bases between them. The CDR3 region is CASSLVLGGADNEQFF. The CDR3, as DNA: TGCGCCAGCAGCTTGGTGTTAGGTGGGGCAGACAATGAGCAGTTCTTC.

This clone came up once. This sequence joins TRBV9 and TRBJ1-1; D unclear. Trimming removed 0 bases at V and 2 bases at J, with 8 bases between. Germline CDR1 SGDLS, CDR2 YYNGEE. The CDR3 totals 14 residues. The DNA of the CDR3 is TGTGCCAGCAGCGTAGACCCCCATAACACTGAAGCTTTCTTT. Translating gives CASSVDPHNTEAFF.